A single sample is the source of the 10 T cell receptor beta chains below, sequenced in a study of beta chain features in type 1 diabetes. Sequencing targeted expressed TCRB transcripts, as all isolated RNA had been reverse transcribed. Assay: immunoSEQ multiplex PCR; the TCRdb copy retains only in-frame clones and omits some. The sample contains more than 300,000 clones, 10% to 15% of which appear only once. Sequencing was carried out using naive CD4+ T cells from blood. The receptor set was obtained from a young man in good health.

The chain combines TRBV9 with TRBJ2-5; a weak D match, TRBD1 (6 bases). The CDR3 spans 15 residues. Deletions cut 4 bases from V and 6 bases from J, with 19 bases between. Germline V gene lookup returns CDR1 SGDLS and CDR2 YYNGEE. This CDR3 is CASSLHRDNGQTQYF. DNA of the CDR3: TGTGCCAGCAGCCTACACCGGGACAACGGCCAGACCCAGTACTTC.

This clone was detected a few times. DNA of the CDR3: TGCGCCAGCAGCTTGGGTAATAGCGGGGCACCCTTCTACGAGCAGTACTTC. Its translation is CASSLGNSGAPFYEQYF. V is TRBV5-1 and J is TRBJ2-7, with 8 bases aligning to TRBD2. Trimming cost V 0 bases and J 3 bases; bases outside gene matches: 11. CDR1 SGHRS and CDR2 YFSETQ come from the germline V gene. The CDR3 contains 17 residues.

This clone was seen a few times. This specimen includes other DNA sequences encoding the same CDR3. The genes are TRBV25-1 and TRBJ1-1, with 7 positions matching TRBD1. After removal of 3 bases from V and 0 bases from J, the junction contained 4 bases not matched to a gene. The CDR3 is 15 residues long. Germline CDR1 is MGHDK and CDR2 is SYGVNS. The CDR3 DNA reads as TGTGCCAGCAGTGACCCGGGACAGATGAACACTGAAGCTTTCTTT. It specifies CASSDPGQMNTEAFF.

The J gene is TRBJ2-5, the V gene TRBV5-1; TRBD1 matches at 7 bases. Germline V lookup: CDR1 SGHRS, CDR2 YFSETQ. This CDR3 contains 13 residues. Trimming cost V 2 bases and J 5 bases; bases outside gene matches: 3. The CDR3 bases are TGCGCCAGCAGCTTAGTGACAGGGGAGACCCAGTACTTC. It translates to CASSLVTGETQYF.

On this clone itself: One end of the junction fails to match germline, which may point to a read error. V usage is TRBV4-1 and J usage is TRBJ1-1; 7 nucleotides match TRBD1. The germline CDR1 and CDR2 sequences are MGHRA and YSYEKL. CDR3 size: 15 residues. The CDR3 DNA follows: TGTGCCAGCAGCCCGAGGACAGGAGGGAACACTGAAGCTTTCTTT. It specifies CASSPRTGGNTEAFF.

The gene calls are TRBV6-6 and TRBJ2-7; D perhaps matches TRBD1 (6 bases). The CDR3 has 13 amino acids. The germline V gene encodes CDR1 MNHNY and CDR2 SVGAGI (reference sequence). V was pared by 7 bases and J by 4 bases, with 14 bases between. The CDR3 region is CASTSQGSYEQYF. In DNA form, the CDR3 reads TGTGCCAGCACATCACAGGGCAGTTACGAGCAGTACTTC.

The rearrangement joins TRBV11-2 to TRBJ2-1; 12 bases are shared with TRBD2. Germline CDR1 and CDR2: SGHAT and FQNNGV. The junction had 4 bases not matched to a gene; V was cut back by 4 bases and J by 6 bases. This CDR3 has 15 amino acids. The chain's CDR3 is CASSSSGGATNEQFF. As DNA, the CDR3 is TGTGCCAGCAGCTCTAGCGGGGGGGCCACCAATGAGCAGTTCTTC.

The V gene is TRBV7-2, the J gene TRBJ1-2; 9 bases agree with TRBD1. This CDR3 spans 13 amino acids. Per germline, CDR1 SGHTA and CDR2 FQGNSA. The V gene end was trimmed by 5 bases and the J gene end by 6 bases; junction bases not matched to a gene: 4. DNA of the CDR3: TGTGCCAGCAGCACCGGGACAGGGAATGGCTACACCTTC. Encoded protein: CASSTGTGNGYTF.

This rearrangement joins TRBV9 to TRBJ2-3; TRBD2 matches at 7 bases. CDR3 size: 14 residues. Germline V CDR1 and CDR2: SGDLS, YYNGEE. V gave up 4 bases and J gave up 5 bases; unmatched junction bases: 7. Written as DNA, the CDR3 is TGTGCCAGCAGCATAACTAGCGCCGGAGATACGCAGTATTTT. This sequence encodes CASSITSAGDTQYF.

The V call is TRBV18, the J call TRBJ1-1, with D perhaps TRBD1 (5 bases). This CDR3 has 14 residues. V lost 1 base, J lost 3 bases, and 9 bases lay in between. Per germline, CDR1 KGHSH and CDR2 LQKENI. The CDR3, as DNA: TGTGCCAGCTCACCACAGGGGTTGGACACTGAAGCTTTCTTT. Amino acid sequence: CASSPQGLDTEAFF.